The clone carrying this T cell receptor (beta chain) was counted only a few times. This sample was taken from a study of beta chain features in type 1 diabetes. The entirety of the isolated RNA underwent reverse transcription, so expressed TCRB transcripts were sequenced. The data were produced by immunoSEQ multiplex PCR, yet TCRdb's version contains in-frame clones alone and is incomplete. The sample consists of roughly 610,000 clones, roughly 15% of them appearing once. Material: naive CD4+ T cells from blood. This sequence was found in a man between 18 and 35 years old in good health.

The CDR3 DNA reads TGTGCCTACTCAACCGGGACAGGGAGCGAAAAACTGTTTTTT. It encodes CAYSTGTGSEKLFF. This rearrangement joins TRBV30 to TRBJ1-4, with TRBD1 matching over 9 bases. Germline CDR1 is GTSNPN and CDR2 is SVGIG (reference sequence). CDR3 length: 14 amino acids. V lost 7 bases to trimming and J lost 8 bases; unmatched junction nucleotides: 11.